This T cell receptor (beta chain) was sequenced for a study of shared clonotypes between healthy human individuals. Study details: There were three CD4 naive, three CD4 memory, two CD8 naive and one CD8 memory plates per donor.

Study observations and caveats: On the whole, naive subsets had larger estimated richness than memory subsets had. In contrast to clonotypes shared by all four donors, non-shared clonotypes had lower generation probabilities.

The length of the CDR3 is 19 residues. CDR1 and CDR2 (germline): MNHEY, SMNVEV (reference sequence). V lost 6 bases and J 5 bases, leaving 29 bases between the germline ends. This clone was detected once. Its specificity is not known. Here immunoSEQ multiplex PCR was the method, and the copy in TCRdb shows in-frame clones only, minus some. The sample includes approximately 2,000,000 clones, approximately 90% of them seen just once. V and J are TRBV27 and TRBJ1-5, with D possibly matching TRBD1 (6 bases). This receptor was identified in a man younger than 30 in good health. Some clones in this sample may be carry-over from other donors' samples. The sample was naive CD4+ T cells from PBMCs. Subset specified: CD45RA+ positively selected. Here the CDR3 reads CASRMADPTWGAVDQPQHF. The CDR3 DNA is TGTGCCAGCAGGATGGCTGATCCGACGTGGGGGGCTGTTGATCAGCCCCAGCATTTT.